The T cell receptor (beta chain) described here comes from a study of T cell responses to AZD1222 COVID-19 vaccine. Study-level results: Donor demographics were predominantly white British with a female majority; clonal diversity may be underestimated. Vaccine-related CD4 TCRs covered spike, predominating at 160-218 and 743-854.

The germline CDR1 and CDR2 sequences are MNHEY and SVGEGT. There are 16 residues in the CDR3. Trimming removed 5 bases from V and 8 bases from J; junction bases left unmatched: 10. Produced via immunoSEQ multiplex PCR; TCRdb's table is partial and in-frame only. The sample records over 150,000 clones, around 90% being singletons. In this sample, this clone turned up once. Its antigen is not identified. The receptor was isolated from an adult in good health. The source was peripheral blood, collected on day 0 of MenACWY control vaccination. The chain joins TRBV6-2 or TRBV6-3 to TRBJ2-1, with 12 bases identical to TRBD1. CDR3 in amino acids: CASSQPGQGALDEQFF. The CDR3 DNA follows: TGTGCCAGCAGTCAACCGGGACAGGGGGCTTTGGATGAGCAGTTCTTC.